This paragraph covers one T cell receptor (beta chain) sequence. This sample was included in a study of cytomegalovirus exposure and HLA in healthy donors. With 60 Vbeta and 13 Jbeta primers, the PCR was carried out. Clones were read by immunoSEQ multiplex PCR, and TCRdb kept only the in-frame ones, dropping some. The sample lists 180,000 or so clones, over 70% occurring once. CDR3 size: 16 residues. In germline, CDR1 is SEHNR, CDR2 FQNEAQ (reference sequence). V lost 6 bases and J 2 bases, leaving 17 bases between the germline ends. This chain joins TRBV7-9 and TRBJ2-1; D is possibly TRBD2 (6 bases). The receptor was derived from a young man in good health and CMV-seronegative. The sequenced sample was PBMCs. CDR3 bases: TGTGCCAGCAGTTCGGCGGTAGCGGATGCCTACAATGAGCAGTTCTTC. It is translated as CASSSAVADAYNEQFF.